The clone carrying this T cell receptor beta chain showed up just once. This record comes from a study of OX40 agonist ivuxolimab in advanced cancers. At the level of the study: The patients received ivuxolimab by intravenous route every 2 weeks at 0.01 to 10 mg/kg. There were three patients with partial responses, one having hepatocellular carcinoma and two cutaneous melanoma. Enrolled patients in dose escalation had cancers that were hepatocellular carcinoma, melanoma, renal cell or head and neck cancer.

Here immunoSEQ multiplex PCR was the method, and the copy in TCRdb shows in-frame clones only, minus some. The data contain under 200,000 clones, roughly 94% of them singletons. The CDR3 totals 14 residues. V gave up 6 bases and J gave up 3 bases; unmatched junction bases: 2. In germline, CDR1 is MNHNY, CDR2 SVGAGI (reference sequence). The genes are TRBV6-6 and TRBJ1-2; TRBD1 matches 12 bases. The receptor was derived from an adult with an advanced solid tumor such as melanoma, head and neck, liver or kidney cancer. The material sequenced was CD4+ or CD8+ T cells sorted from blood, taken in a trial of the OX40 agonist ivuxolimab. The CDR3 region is CASRGTGGYYGYTF. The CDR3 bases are TGTGCCAGCAGGGGGACAGGGGGCTACTATGGCTACACCTTC.